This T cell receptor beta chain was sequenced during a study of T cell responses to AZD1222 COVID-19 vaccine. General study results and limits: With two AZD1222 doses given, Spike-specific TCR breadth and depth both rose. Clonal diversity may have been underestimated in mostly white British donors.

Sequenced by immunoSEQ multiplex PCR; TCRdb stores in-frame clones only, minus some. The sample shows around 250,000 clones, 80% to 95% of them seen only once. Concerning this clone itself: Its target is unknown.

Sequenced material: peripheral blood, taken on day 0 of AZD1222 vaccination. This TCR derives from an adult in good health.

The CDR3 coding sequence is TGTGCCAGCCTTGGTTTGCGGGACAGGTCCTACGAGCAGTACTTC. As protein: CASLGLRDRSYEQYF. This chain connects TRBV2 to TRBJ2-7; TRBD1 matches at 8 bases. The junction had 10 bases not matched to a gene; V was cut back by 8 bases and J by 1 base. Per germline, CDR1 SNHLY and CDR2 FYNNEI. The CDR3 totals 15 residues.